This passage covers 24 T cell receptor beta chains from one sample sequenced in a study of beta chain features in type 1 diabetes. Expressed TCRB transcripts were sequenced after all isolated RNA was converted to cDNA. This table comes from immunoSEQ multiplex PCR, and its TCRdb copy is limited to in-frame clones, with some not included. The top ten hold around 0.015% of the sample, which has around 310,000 clones, approximately 11% seen once. Source material: naive CD4+ T cells from blood. These receptors all come from a young woman in good health.

This clone has just a few counts. The chain carries TRBV29-1 and TRBJ2-1; 11 positions match TRBD2. The CDR3 contains 15 residues. The V gene end was trimmed by 6 bases and the J gene end by 4 bases; junction bases not matched to a gene: 8. CDR1 is SQVTM and CDR2 is ANQGSEA in the germline V gene. The CDR3 is CSVAGTSGVYNEQFF. The CDR3 DNA is TGCAGCGTCGCCGGGACTAGCGGAGTATACAATGAGCAGTTCTTC.

In this sample, this clone turned up a few times. The chain couples TRBV13 to TRBJ2-5, with TRBD2 matching over 14 bases. Trimming at V came to 4 bases and at J to 1 base, leaving 5 bases not matched to a gene. This CDR3 contains 17 residues. Germline V gene sequence: CDR1 PRHDT, CDR2 FYEKMQ (reference sequence). The CDR3 loop is CASSSGLAGAGQETQYF. The CDR3 DNA reads as TGTGCCAGCAGCTCGGGACTAGCGGGAGCGGGCCAAGAGACCCAGTACTTC.

This clone was observed a handful of times. The chain is built from TRBV18 and TRBJ1-2; no firm D call. Germline values: CDR1 KGHSH, CDR2 LQKENI. The V and J ends lost 3 bases and 6 bases respectively, with 17 bases between them. The CDR3 spans 15 residues. The CDR3 region is CASSPISPNANGYTF. The CDR3 nucleotides are TGTGCCAGCTCACCGATAAGCCCCAACGCGAATGGCTACACCTTC.

Only a few counts were recorded for this clone. The chain combines TRBV4-1 with TRBJ2-1, with 8 bases fitting TRBD2. The CDR3 sequence is 17 residues long. Per germline, CDR1 MGHRA and CDR2 YSYEKL. V dropped 4 bases and J dropped 8; count of bases not matched to a gene: 16. The CDR3 sequence: CASSLRTGGDLFDEQFF. The CDR3 bases are TGCGCCAGCAGCCTTAGGACGGGGGGGGATTTATTCGATGAGCAGTTCTTC.

J is TRBJ2-5 and V is TRBV7-2; 10 nucleotides line up with TRBD2. The germline V gene has CDR1 SGHTA and CDR2 FQGNSA. J gave up 3 bases and V 6 bases, and 7 bases lay outside the gene matches. CDR3 length equals 15 residues. CDR3 sequence (DNA): TGTGCCAGCAGGCTCGCCGGACTAGCGGAAGAGACCCAGTACTTC. Its protein is CASRLAGLAEETQYF.

This clone was detected only a few times. The chain is built from TRBV7-9 and TRBJ2-5, with no clear D. V was pared by 5 bases and J by 5 bases, with 15 bases between. Germline-derived CDR1 and CDR2 are SEHNR and FQNEAQ (reference sequence). The length of the CDR3 is 14 residues. The DNA for the CDR3 is TGTGCCAGCAGCCTCCTTCTTGGCCCCGAGACCCAGTACTTC. It specifies CASSLLLGPETQYF. Drawing the rest from reference TRBV7-9 and TRBJ2-5, the complete variable domain is DTGVSQNPRHKITKRGQNVTFRCDPISEHNRLYWYRQTLGQGPEFLTYFQNEAQLEKSRLLSDRFSAERPKGSFSTLEIQRTEQGDSAMYLCASSLLLGPETQYFGPGTRLLVL.

This clone was seen a few times. The V call is TRBV6-1, the J call TRBJ1-2, with 11 bases matching TRBD1. Unmatched junction bases numbered 2, after V lost 4 bases and J lost 7 bases. This CDR3 has 13 amino acids. The germline V gene has CDR1 MNHNS and CDR2 SASEGT. The CDR3 protein is CASSGGQGAGYTF. In DNA, the CDR3 is TGTGCCAGCAGTGGAGGACAGGGGGCTGGCTACACCTTC.

The J gene is TRBJ2-6, the V gene TRBV4-3, with 9 bases matching TRBD1. Trimming cost V 6 bases and J 6 bases; bases outside gene matches: 9. The CDR3 spans 16 residues. Germline CDR1 reads LGHNA; CDR2 reads YSLEER. The CDR3 DNA is TGCGCCAGCAGTACCCGTGGGACAGGGAAGGCCAACGTCCTGACTTTC. Translating gives CASSTRGTGKANVLTF.

This clone was detected only a few times. This sequence joins TRBV29-1 and TRBJ2-1, with TRBD2 matching over 10 bases. V was pared by 6 bases and J by 7 bases, with 9 bases of the junction left unmatched. CDR3 length equals 14 residues. CDR1 is SQVTM and CDR2 is ANQGSEA in the germline V gene. CDR3 region: CSVAGLAELNEQFF. The DNA of the CDR3 is TGCAGCGTCGCCGGACTAGCGGAACTTAATGAGCAGTTCTTC.

The chain couples TRBV21-1 to TRBJ2-7; the DNA was not compared with TRBD2, the D call given in the table. TRBV21-1 is noted as a pseudogene. This CDR3 has 14 amino acids. Here the CDR3 DNA reads TGTGCCAGCAGTCCGACAGCGGGTGTTTACGAGCAGTACTTC. Translation gives CASSPTAGVYEQYF.

This clone turned up a few times. The J gene is TRBJ2-1, the V gene TRBV5-6, with 7 bases fitting TRBD2. The CDR3 length is 17 residues. Unmatched junction bases numbered 16, after V lost 6 bases and J lost 4 bases. Per germline, CDR1 SGHDT and CDR2 YYEEEE. CDR3 in amino acids: CASTSRISGYDYNEQFF. CDR3 nucleotides: TGTGCCAGCACCTCAAGAATTAGCGGGTACGATTACAATGAGCAGTTCTTC.

The rearrangement links TRBV11-1 to TRBJ2-7, with a possible D match to TRBD2 (5 bases). The CDR3 contains 15 residues. The ends were cut back, 4 bases at V and 2 bases at J, with 15 bases in the middle. Germline CDR1 is SGHAT and CDR2 is FQDESV (reference sequence). The CDR3 region has the DNA TGTGCCAGCAGCTACCCCCCCGGAGGTACCTACGAGCAGTACTTC. Encoded protein: CASSYPPGGTYEQYF. Using reference TRBV11-1 and TRBJ2-7 for the parts outside the CDR3, the full variable domain is EAEVAQSPRYKITEKSQAVAFWCDPISGHATLYWYRQILGQGPELLVQFQDESVVDDSQLPKDRFSAERLKGVDSTLKIQPAELGDSAMYLCASSYPPGGTYEQYFGPGTRLTVT.

V gene TRBV29-1 combines with J gene TRBJ2-7; D might be TRBD2 (6 bases). Germline CDR1 and CDR2: SQVTM and ANQGSEA. Between the trimmed V and J ends, which lost 4 bases and 0 bases, there was a span of 10 bases. CDR3 length equals 13 residues. The CDR3 DNA is TGCAGCGTTGGAGGGACTCTCTCCTACGAGCAGTACTTC. Protein product: CSVGGTLSYEQYF.

This clone was counted a few times. The chain is built from TRBV7-2 and TRBJ2-7; D gene ambiguous. The CDR3 covers 13 residues. Germline V CDR1 and CDR2: SGHTA, FQGNSA. Trimming stripped 5 bases from V and 9 bases from J, with 17 bases between. CDR3 loop: CASSPVRVPGQYF. In DNA, the CDR3 is TGTGCCAGCAGCCCGGTAAGAGTACCCGGGCAGTACTTC.

V is TRBV6-5 and J is TRBJ1-5, with 7 bases aligning to TRBD1. J lost 5 bases, V lost 2 bases, and 3 bases had no gene match. CDR1 and CDR2 from the germline V gene are MNHEY and SVGAGI. The CDR3 has 14 amino acids. The CDR3 region is CASSYTGVHQPQHF. The DNA of the CDR3 is TGTGCCAGCAGTTACACAGGGGTGCATCAGCCCCAGCATTTT.

The J gene is TRBJ2-7, the V gene TRBV29-1; possibly TRBD2 for D (6 bases). There are 15 residues in the CDR3. The germline V gene encodes CDR1 SQVTM and CDR2 ANQGSEA. The V end lost 2 bases, the J end lost 12 bases, and 26 bases lay between the germline ends. CDR3 bases: TGCAGCGTTGAAAGGGTGTCGGGGGAAGTAAGGTGGCGGTACTTC. Protein sequence: CSVERVSGEVRWRYF.

This chain uses TRBV18 with TRBJ2-2, with 14 bases that match TRBD2. This CDR3 spans 16 amino acids. Looked up from germline, CDR1 is KGHSH and CDR2 is LQKENI. The J segment lost 3 bases and the V segment lost 3 bases, leaving 0 bases of the junction unmatched. This CDR3 is CASSPGLAGDTGELFF. CDR3 DNA sequence: TGTGCCAGCTCACCGGGACTAGCGGGAGACACCGGGGAGCTGTTTTTT.

The V gene is TRBV7-3, the J gene TRBJ2-5; perhaps TRBD1 as D (6 bases). Germline V CDR1 and CDR2: SGHTA, FQGTGA. The CDR3 runs 17 residues. Trimming shortened V by 6 bases and J by 4 bases, and 24 bases separated the two germline ends. This CDR3 is CASRPLRGEGVRETQYF. The CDR3 DNA follows: TGTGCCAGCAGGCCACTACGGGGAGAGGGGGTTAGAGAGACCCAGTACTTC.

The table lists this clone with a few counts. Distinct nucleotide sequences in the sample also encode this CDR3. The J gene is TRBJ2-5, the V gene TRBV18, with 7 bases matching TRBD1. This CDR3 spans 14 amino acids. The germline V gene encodes CDR1 KGHSH and CDR2 LQKENI. V lost 6 bases and J lost 2; bases outside the gene matches: 6. The CDR3 loop is CASSPRTGQETQYF. CDR3 sequence (DNA): TGTGCCAGCTCTCCCAGGACAGGTCAAGAGACCCAGTACTTC.

This chain joins TRBV15 and TRBJ2-7; D is perhaps TRBD1 (6 bases). CDR3 size: 15 residues. V dropped 1 base and J dropped 8 bases, with 18 bases sitting between them. From germline, CDR1 is LNHNV and CDR2 YYDKDF (reference sequence). The CDR3 region is CATSRVTDSLTQQYF. The CDR3 DNA follows: TGTGCCACCAGCAGAGTAACGGACAGCCTTACTCAGCAGTACTTC.

This sequence joins TRBV6-5 and TRBJ1-2; D is perhaps TRBD1 (5 bases). Trimming took 4 bases from V and 2 from J, leaving 11 bases between them. Germline V gene data show CDR1 as MNHEY and CDR2 as SVGAGI. The CDR3 covers 14 residues. The CDR3, as DNA: TGTGCCAGCAGTTTCGGACACTCAAACTATGGCTACACCTTC. Translating it yields CASSFGHSNYGYTF.

This clone has just a few counts. This chain links TRBV7-3 with TRBJ2-1, with 7 nucleotides matching TRBD1. V trimming: 5 bases; J trimming: 5 bases; junction bases outside the gene matches: 9. This CDR3 region has 15 residues. CDR1 and CDR2 (germline): SGHTA, FQGTGA. The CDR3 region is CASSRDRVGNNEQFF. CDR3 sequence (DNA): TGTGCCAGCAGCCGCGACAGGGTGGGGAACAATGAGCAGTTCTTC.

This clone has just a few counts. The chain recombines TRBV28 with TRBJ1-5; D uncertain. Germline-derived CDR1 and CDR2 are MDHEN and SYDVKM. The CDR3 consists of 14 residues. Trimming removed 5 bases at V and 4 bases at J, with 12 bases between. CDR3: CASSAGTGNQPQHF. The CDR3 nucleotides are TGTGCCAGCAGTGCGGGTACCGGGAATCAGCCCCAGCATTTT. The full variable domain, completed using reference TRBV28 and TRBJ1-5, is DVKVTQSSRYLVKRTGEKVFLECVQDMDHENMFWYRQDPGLGLRLIYFSYDVKMKEKGDIPEGYSVSREKKERFSLILESASTNQTSMYLCASSAGTGNQPQHFGDGTRLSIL.

This clone has a handful of counts. The V and J genes are TRBV6-5 and TRBJ1-1; the D gene is possibly TRBD1 (5 bases). CDR1 MNHEY and CDR2 SVGAGI come from the germline V gene. V lost 5 bases, J lost 1 base, and 14 bases lay in between. The CDR3 spans 15 residues. CDR3 sequence reads: CASSPAGRWNTEAFF. The DNA for the CDR3 is TGTGCCAGCAGTCCGGCGGGGCGATGGAACACTGAAGCTTTCTTT.